The clone carrying this T cell receptor beta chain has just a few counts. Antigen specificity is unknown. The record originates from a study of lung T cells in sarcoidosis with Löfgren's syndrome. Whole-study context: Bronchoalveolar lavage fluid in sarcoidosis accumulates CD4+ T cells.

The CDR3 is 13 residues long. Germline V gene lookup returns CDR1 SGHNT and CDR2 YYREEE (reference sequence). V was cut by 3 bases and J by 8 bases, with 11 bases left in between. TCRdb independently ran MiXCR on the reads; one entry per CDR3 protein. Found here are tens of thousands of distinct CDR3 sequences, approximately 22% of them singletons; the top ten hold approximately 2.4%. Findings and limits, study-wide: Shared TRAV12-1 and TRBV2 CDR3 motifs across Löfgren's syndrome patients reportedly suggested public CD4+ TCRs. Recognition of an unidentified sarcoidosis antigen was only suggested.

The V and J genes are TRBV5-4 and TRBJ1-4; D not certain. This TCR was sampled from a human donor with sarcoidosis (Löfgren's syndrome or another form), or a control subject (not recorded which). Sequenced: CD4+ T cells from PBMCs. In DNA form, the CDR3 reads TGTGCCAGCAGCTCCTCCTTAGAGGAAAAACTGTTTTTT. Translating gives CASSSSLEEKLFF.